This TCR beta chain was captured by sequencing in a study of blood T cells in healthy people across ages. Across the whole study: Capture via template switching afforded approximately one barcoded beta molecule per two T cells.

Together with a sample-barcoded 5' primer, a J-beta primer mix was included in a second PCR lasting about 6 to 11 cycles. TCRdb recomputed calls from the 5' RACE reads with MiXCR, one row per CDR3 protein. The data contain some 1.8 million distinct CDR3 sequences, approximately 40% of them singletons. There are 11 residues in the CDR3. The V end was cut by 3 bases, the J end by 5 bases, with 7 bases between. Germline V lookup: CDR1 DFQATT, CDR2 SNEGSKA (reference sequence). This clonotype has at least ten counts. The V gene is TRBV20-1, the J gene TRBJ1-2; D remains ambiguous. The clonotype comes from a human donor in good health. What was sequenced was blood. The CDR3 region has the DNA TGCAGTGCTAGCTCCGGGTATGGCTACACCTTC. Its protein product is CSASSGYGYTF.